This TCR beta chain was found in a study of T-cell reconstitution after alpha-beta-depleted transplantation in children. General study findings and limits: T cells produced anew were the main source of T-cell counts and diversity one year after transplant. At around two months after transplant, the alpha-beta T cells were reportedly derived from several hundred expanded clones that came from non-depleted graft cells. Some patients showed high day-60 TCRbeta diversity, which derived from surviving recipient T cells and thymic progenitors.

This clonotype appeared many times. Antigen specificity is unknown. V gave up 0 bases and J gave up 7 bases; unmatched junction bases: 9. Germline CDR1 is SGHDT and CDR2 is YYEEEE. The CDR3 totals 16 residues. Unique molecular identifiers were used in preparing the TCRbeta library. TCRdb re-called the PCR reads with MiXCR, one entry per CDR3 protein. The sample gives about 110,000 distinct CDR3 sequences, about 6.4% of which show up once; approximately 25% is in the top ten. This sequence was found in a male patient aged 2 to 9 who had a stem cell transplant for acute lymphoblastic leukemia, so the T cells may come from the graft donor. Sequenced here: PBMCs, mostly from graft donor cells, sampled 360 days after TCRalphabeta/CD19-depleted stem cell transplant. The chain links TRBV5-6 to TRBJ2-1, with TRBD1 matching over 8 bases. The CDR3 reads CASSLAEGQVSNEQFF. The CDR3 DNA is TGTGCCAGCAGCTTGGCCGAGGGACAGGTATCGAATGAGCAGTTCTTC. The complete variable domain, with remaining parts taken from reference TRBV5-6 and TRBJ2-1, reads DAGVTQSPTHLIKTRGQQVTLRCSPKSGHDTVSWYQQALGQGPQFIFQYYEEEERQRGNFPDRFSGHQFPNYSSELNVNALLLGDSALYLCASSLAEGQVSNEQFFGPGTRLTVL.